This T cell receptor (beta chain) is drawn from a study of spatial heterogeneity in lung cancer. Study-level findings and limits: The study found ubiquitous expanded tumor TCRs in blood more at resection than follow-up.

This clonotype has a handful of counts. As yet, its antigen is unknown. The V gene lost 0 bases and the J gene lost 2 bases, with 17 bases spanning the gap. Germline V gene lookup returns CDR1 ENHRY and CDR2 SYGVKD. This CDR3 contains 17 residues. Time point denoted: sample taken at primary tumor resection. Unsorted tumor, nontumor lung tissue or cryopreserved PBMC supplied the whole RNA. Patients with untreated early-stage non-small cell lung cancer, numbering approximately 70, were the donors. Each CDR3 protein is one row after TCRdb ran MiXCR on the 5' RACE reads. This table has 89,000 or so distinct CDR3 sequences, approximately 18% appearing once.

This clonotype was obtained from a male donor with early-stage non-small cell lung cancer. This chain joins TRBV10-3 and TRBJ2-7, with TRBD2 as a possible D gene (5 bases). Sequenced here: PBMCs, sampled at surgery. The DNA of the CDR3 is TGTGCCATCAGTGAGTCCTCTAGCCGTTCCGGTACCTACGAGCAGTACTTC. This encodes CAISESSSRSGTYEQYF.